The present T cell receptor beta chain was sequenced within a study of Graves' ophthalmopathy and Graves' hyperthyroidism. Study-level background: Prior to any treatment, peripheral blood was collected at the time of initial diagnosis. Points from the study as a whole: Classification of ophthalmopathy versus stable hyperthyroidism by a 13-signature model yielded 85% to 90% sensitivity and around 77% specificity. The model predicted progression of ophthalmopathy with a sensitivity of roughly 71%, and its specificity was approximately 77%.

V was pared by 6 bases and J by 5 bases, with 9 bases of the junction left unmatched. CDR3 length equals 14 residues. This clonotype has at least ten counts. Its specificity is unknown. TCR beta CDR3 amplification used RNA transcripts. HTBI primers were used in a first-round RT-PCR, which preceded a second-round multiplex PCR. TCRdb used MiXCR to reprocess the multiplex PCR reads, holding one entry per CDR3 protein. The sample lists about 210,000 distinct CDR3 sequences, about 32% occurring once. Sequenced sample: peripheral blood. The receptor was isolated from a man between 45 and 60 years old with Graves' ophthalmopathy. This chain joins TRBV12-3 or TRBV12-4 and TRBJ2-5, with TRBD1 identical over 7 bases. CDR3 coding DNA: TGTGCCAGCAGCGGGACAGCCCAGGGGGAGACCCAGTACTTC. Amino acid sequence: CASSGTAQGETQYF.